This T cell receptor (beta chain) is from a study of blood T cell repertoires in COVID-19. Study details: The United States, Italy and Spain supplied acute and convalescent COVID-19 samples. T cells, B-cell-depleted T cells, or PBMCs supplied cDNA or gDNA.

The CDR3 extends over 17 amino acids. Germline V CDR1 and CDR2: ENHRY, SYGVKD. V was clipped by 6 bases and J by 2 bases; unmatched bases: 12. Methods used by the authors: Scientists estimated how many nucleated cells there were by amplifying reference gene primers. Profiled with immunoSEQ multiplex PCR; TCRdb holds only in-frame clones, not every one. Clone size and the V and J calls come from that table; the DNA yielded D and trimming. The table records roughly 130,000 clones, 70% to 85% of them present only once. The sample taken for sequencing was peripheral blood. This chain joins TRBV10-3 and TRBJ2-7; 11 bases map to TRBD1. The receptor was isolated from a man aged 55 to 70 with acute or convalescent COVID-19. This chain's CDR3 is CAIRAGTGGTKPYEQYF. The CDR3, as DNA: TGTGCCATCAGAGCCGGGACAGGGGGAACCAAACCCTACGAGCAGTACTTC.